The clone carrying this T cell receptor beta chain was observed at least ten times. Deletions cut 4 bases from V and 4 bases from J, with 13 bases between. CDR1 is LGHDT and CDR2 is YNNKEL in the germline V gene (reference sequence). This CDR3 is built from 14 residues. The sample comes from a study of regulatory T cells in long-lasting Graves disease. Regarding time point: newly diagnosed GD, antithyroid drugs for less than 3 months. Preparation of the TCR library used RNA extracted from PBMCs. Arm-PCR of CDR3 regions and iRepertoire HTBI primers were used to build TCR beta libraries. In TCRdb, the multiplex PCR reads were re-called with MiXCR into one record per CDR3 protein. The sample includes roughly 350,000 distinct CDR3 sequences, 16% seen only once; the top ten take 20%. This same sample was also taken into another study, of T cells in Graves' hyperthyroidism and ophthalmopathy.

The specimen was peripheral blood mononuclear cells (PBMCs), collected at new diagnosis, from a patient treated with antithyroid drugs. The receptor was derived from a woman between 18 and 29 years old with Graves disease. The gene calls are TRBV3-1 and TRBJ1-1; D perhaps matches TRBD1 (5 bases). The CDR3 region has the DNA TGTGCCAGCAGCCTCGACAGCTCGAGCACTGAAGCTTTCTTT. Translated, it gives CASSLDSSSTEAFF.